The entry below describes one T cell receptor beta chain. In this sample, this clonotype turned up many times. No antigen is known for it. Nothing much larger sits one base from this clone, and base qualities are not available. The data are from a study of Graves' ophthalmopathy and Graves' hyperthyroidism (dated by TCRdb to between 2018 and 2020). Turning to the overall study: Peripheral blood was collected at initial diagnosis, prior to any treatment. TCR beta repertoire signatures were used to distinguish Graves' ophthalmopathy from Graves' hyperthyroidism and to predict progression to ophthalmopathy. In total, around 130 blood samples were TCR-sequenced: 43 ophthalmopathy, around 75 hyperthyroidism and some 17 hyperthyroidism-to-ophthalmopathy patients. A discovery set of 95 to 100 patients (roughly 41 ophthalmopathy, 55 to 60 stable hyperthyroidism) was enrolled to explore V-J signatures distinguishing ophthalmopathy from hyperthyroidism. An independent validation cohort was composed of some 18 hyperthyroidism patients and over 15 patients who later progressed from hyperthyroidism to ophthalmopathy. In more than 5 hyperthyroidism patients, the T-cell repertoire of thyroid tissue was compared with the T-cell repertoire of blood. Once sampling was done, hyperthyroidism patients were given methimazole at a starting dose of 30 mg daily, while ophthalmopathy patients were given high-dose intravenous methylprednisolone. Points the paper makes about the study in general: In validation, the model predicted ophthalmopathy progression with about 71% sensitivity and around 72% specificity; 12 predicted patients were CT-confirmed with GO in a median of about 6.2 months. Sample size was not statistically predetermined, and group allocation was not concealed from the investigators. In cross-validation, the 13-signature model distinguished ophthalmopathy from stable hyperthyroidism with around 90% sensitivity and over 81% specificity, while in the test set the corresponding values were about 80% and 75%. Most expanded thyroid clonotypes with frequency above 0.001 were also detected in blood, suggesting blood repertoires may reflect the thyroid immune response.

From a lookup of the germline V gene, CDR1 and CDR2 are MNHNS and SASEGT. From the cysteine through the phenylalanine, the CDR3 covers 15 amino acids. Just the 45-base CDR3 DNA is kept, in frame starting at base 1. At the junction V is shortened by 2 bases and J by 3 bases, with 14 bases in between. For repertoire sequencing, the TCR beta CDR3 regions were amplified from RNA transcripts. The first round of RT-PCR was done with HTBI primers and the Qiagen OneStep RT-PCR kit, and was followed by a second round of multiplex PCR, then size selection and purification. Libraries were sequenced on an Illumina HiSeq2000 using paired-end 100 bp reads. Under the source paper's analysis protocol: SOAPnuke was used to process the reads, removing any read that contained adapters or uncalled bases, had a mean Phred below 15, or lacked an exact match to the constant primer or identifier. High-quality paired reads were merged with COPE v1.2.5. Each unique nucleotide sequence was treated as a clonotype, and MiTCR v1.1 was used to align the clonotypes to the IMGT TRB V, D and J references. Analysis was restricted to V-J combinations with a frequency above 0.0001, which covered roughly 99% of repertoires. For each V-J combination, a TCR clonal expansion and chaos score was defined as F50 clonal expansion divided by the chaos observed in the TCRdist matrix. Welch's t-statistics and random forest were used to reduce the features to about a dozen V-J combinations, which were then used as input to a naive Bayes classifier. Thyroid-blood repertoire similarity was quantified with the Morisita-Horn index. The raw public reads went through TCRdb reprocessing: fastp at Q25, MiXCR clone calling, in-frame beta chains kept. Rows with a matching CDR3 protein are joined into one entry that keeps the most common DNA and genes. In this record, the V and J calls reflect TCRdb's handling and not the investigators' own analysis. This sample has some 350,000 distinct CDR3 sequences in its table, and 15% to 20% of those were observed once. The biggest ten clones account for around 2.4% of the sample.

A patient counted as having stable hyperthyroidism if there was no progression to ophthalmopathy within 18 months of follow-up. Hyperthyroidism patients were newly diagnosed, were aged 18 to 65 years, and had a disease duration under 2 months. Patients with other autoimmune diseases, uncontrolled infections, pregnancy or lactation were excluded from the study. Clinical symptoms, serum thyroxine, TRAb, thyroid ultrasound and orbital computed tomography were used for diagnosis. Using Ficoll-Paque density gradient centrifugation, PBMCs were isolated from roughly 9.2 ml of fresh peripheral blood. Total RNA was extracted using Trizol reagent, and RNA quality was checked on an Agilent 2100 Bioanalyzer.

The receptor was derived from an adult woman with stable Graves' hyperthyroidism. Sequenced input: peripheral blood. The rearrangement combines TRBV6-1 with TRBJ2-7; the D gene cannot be resolved reliably. CDR3 protein: CASSEIGDSSYEQYF. The DNA is TGTGCCAGCAGTGAAATCGGAGATAGCAGCTACGAGCAGTACTTC.